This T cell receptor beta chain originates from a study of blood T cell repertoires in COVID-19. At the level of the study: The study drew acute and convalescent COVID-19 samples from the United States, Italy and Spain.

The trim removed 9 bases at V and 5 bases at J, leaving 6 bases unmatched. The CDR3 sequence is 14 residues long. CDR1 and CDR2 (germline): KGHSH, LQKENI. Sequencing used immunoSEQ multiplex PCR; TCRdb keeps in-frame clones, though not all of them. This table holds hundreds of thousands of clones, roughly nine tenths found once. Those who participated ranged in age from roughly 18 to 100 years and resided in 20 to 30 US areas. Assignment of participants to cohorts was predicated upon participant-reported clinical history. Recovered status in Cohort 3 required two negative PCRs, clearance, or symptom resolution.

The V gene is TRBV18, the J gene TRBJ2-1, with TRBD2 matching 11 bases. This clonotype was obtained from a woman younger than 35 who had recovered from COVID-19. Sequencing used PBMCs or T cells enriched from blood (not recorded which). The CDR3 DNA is TGTGCCAGTCTTTCTAGCGGGGGGAACAATGAGCAGTTCTTC. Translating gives CASLSSGGNNEQFF.